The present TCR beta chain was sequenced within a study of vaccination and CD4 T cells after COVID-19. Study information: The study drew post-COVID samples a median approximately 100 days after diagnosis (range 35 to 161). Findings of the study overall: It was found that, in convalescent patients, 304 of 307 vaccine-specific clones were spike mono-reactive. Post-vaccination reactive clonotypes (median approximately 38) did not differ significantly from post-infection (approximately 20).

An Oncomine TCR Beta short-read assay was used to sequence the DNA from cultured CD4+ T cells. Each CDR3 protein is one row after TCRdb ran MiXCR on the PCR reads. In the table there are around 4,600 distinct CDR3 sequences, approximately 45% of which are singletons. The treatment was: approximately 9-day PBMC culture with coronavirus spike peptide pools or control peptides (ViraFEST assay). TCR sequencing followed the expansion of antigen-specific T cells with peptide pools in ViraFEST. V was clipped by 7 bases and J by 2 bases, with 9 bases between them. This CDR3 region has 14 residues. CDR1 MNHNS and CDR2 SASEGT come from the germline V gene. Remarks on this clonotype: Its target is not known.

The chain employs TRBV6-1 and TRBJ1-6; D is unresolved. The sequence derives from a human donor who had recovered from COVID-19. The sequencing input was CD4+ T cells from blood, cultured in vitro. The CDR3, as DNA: TGTGCCAGCACCGAGGGTCCCTATAATTCACCCCTCCACTTT. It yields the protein CASTEGPYNSPLHF.